Below, one TCR beta chain is given with its context. What it recognizes is unknown. The CDR3 length is 19 residues. From germline, CDR1 is MNHEY and CDR2 SVGEGT. V dropped 6 bases and J dropped 0; count of bases not matched to a gene: 16. TCRdb itself ran the multiplex PCR reads through MiXCR, one entry per CDR3 protein. Of around 190,000 distinct CDR3 sequences in the sample, about 33% were seen once. Axillary draining lymph nodes of breast cancer patients supplied the node samples. These data originate in a study of breast tumors, draining lymph nodes, adjacent tissues. Findings and caveats of the study: Tumor TCR diversity was below lymph nodes but above nontumor tissue. Most tumor T cells seemingly derive from lymph node, then expand in tumor. Tumor and nontumor repertoires were significantly more similar in luminal-like than in basal-like breast cancer. Data only fit, rather than demonstrated, lymph node origin of most tumor T cells.

Input material: axillary lymph node tissue. V is TRBV6-2 or TRBV6-3 and J is TRBJ2-7; TRBD2 agrees at 11 bases. This sequence was found in a female donor with breast cancer. Some clones in this sample may be carry-over from other donors' samples. The CDR3 spells CASSIHRTSGPISSYEQYF. The CDR3 DNA reads as TGTGCCAGCAGCATCCACAGGACTAGCGGGCCCATTAGCTCCTACGAGCAGTACTTC.